This T cell receptor beta chain originates from a study of immune cell composition in non-small cell lung cancer. Normal lung sampling was at least 3 cm from the tumour, as distant as possible. DNA was extracted from unsorted cell suspensions stored frozen. The CDR3 contains 11 residues. V was shortened by 2 bases and J by 8 bases, with 6 bases between the two germline ends. Germline values: CDR1 MNHNY, CDR2 SVGAGI (reference sequence). The assay was immunoSEQ multiplex PCR, and TCRdb's table has in-frame clones only and misses some. The data contain more than 15,000 clones, about 80% of them singletons. There are a few counts of this clone. The same data also contributed to another study, on CD4 T cells in lung cancer. This second study notes: CD4+ clones recognizing candidate mutation-encoded neoepitopes were isolated from blood.

This receptor was obtained from a human donor with non-small cell lung cancer. V and J are TRBV6-6 and TRBJ1-2; D gene unclear. Specimen: non-adjacent lung tissue. CDR3 DNA sequence: TGTGCCAGCAGTTACAGGGTGGGCTACACCTTC. Protein product: CASSYRVGYTF.